The 31 T cell receptor beta chains reported below all come from one sample, sequenced in a study of cytomegalovirus exposure and HLA in healthy donors. 60 Vbeta and 13 Jbeta primers were used in PCR. Assay used: immunoSEQ multiplex PCR; TCRdb lists only in-frame clones, some missing. The sample records more than 110,000 clones, approximately 80% being singletons. What was sequenced was PBMCs. These receptors were taken from a woman between 45 and 60 years old in good health and CMV-seropositive.

The chain has TRBV27 and TRBJ2-1; TRBD2 aligns across 8 bases. Losses at the gene ends were 2 bases for V and 6 bases for J; bases not matched to a gene: 12. The length of the CDR3 is 17 residues. CDR1 MNHEY and CDR2 SMNVEV come from the germline V gene (reference sequence). As DNA, the CDR3 is TGTGCCAGCAGTTTACCCGCCGGGACTAGGGGCGGCAATGAGCAGTTCTTC. Protein product: CASSLPAGTRGGNEQFF.

DNA of the CDR3: TGTGCCAGCAGCCCCGGGGGGGAGAACTATGGCTACACCTTC. Amino acids: CASSPGGENYGYTF. The chain recombines TRBV7-2 with TRBJ1-2; D may be TRBD1 (5 bases). The germline V gene encodes CDR1 SGHTA and CDR2 FQGNSA. V was shortened by 5 bases and J by 2 bases, with 12 bases between the two germline ends. The CDR3 covers 14 residues.

V gene TRBV19 combines with J gene TRBJ1-3, with TRBD1 identical over 7 bases. Per the germline V gene, CDR1 is LNHDA and CDR2 is SQIVND (reference sequence). Trimming took 6 bases from V and 0 from J; bases not matched to a gene: 8. CDR3 length equals 16 residues. Written as DNA, the CDR3 is TGTGCCAGTAGAGGTCCTTACAGGGGCTCTGGAAACACCATATATTTT. This encodes CASRGPYRGSGNTIYF.

V is TRBV7-2 and J is TRBJ1-4, with 10 bases that match TRBD1. CDR3 size: 15 residues. J was trimmed by 7 bases and V by 0 bases; bases with no gene match: 2. CDR1 SGHTA and CDR2 FQGNSA come from the germline V gene. CDR3 loop: CASSLARQGAEKLFF. As DNA, the CDR3 is TGTGCCAGCAGCTTAGCGAGACAGGGGGCTGAAAAACTGTTTTTT.

This clone was counted only a few times. The rearrangement uses TRBV5-6 and TRBJ1-5, with no clear D. This CDR3 contains 12 residues. V shed 5 bases and J shed 6 bases, with 9 bases lying between them. CDR1 is SGHDT and CDR2 is YYEEEE in the germline V gene. DNA for the CDR3: TGTGCCAGCAGTCTAAACGGTCAGCCCCAGCATTTT. Amino acids: CASSLNGQPQHF.

The chain links TRBV27 to TRBJ1-4; D remains unclear. The CDR3 is 13 residues long. V lost 8 bases to trimming and J lost 7 bases, with 14 bases between them. CDR1 and CDR2 from the germline V gene are MNHEY and SMNVEV (reference sequence). Here the CDR3 DNA reads TGTGCCAGCCGTGGAGGGAAGGGTGAAAAACTGTTTTTT. This codes for CASRGGKGEKLFF.

The CDR3 reads CASSLLGGGHNEQFF. For the CDR3, the DNA is TGTGCCAGCAGCCTTCTTGGCGGGGGCCACAATGAGCAGTTCTTC. The chain joins TRBV14 to TRBJ2-1; a possible D gene is TRBD2 (7 bases). Deletions cut 4 bases from V and 5 bases from J, with 15 bases between. The length of the CDR3 is 15 residues. Germline CDR1 SGHDN, CDR2 FVKESK.

The chain joins TRBV7-2 to TRBJ1-2; D remains unclear. Trimming left V 4 bases short and J 5 bases short, with 17 bases between. The CDR3 loop spans 15 amino acids. Per germline, CDR1 SGHTA and CDR2 FQGNSA. The DNA of the CDR3 is TGTGCCAGCAGCTCCTACAGACACGACCAATATGGCTACACCTTC. It encodes CASSSYRHDQYGYTF.

The chain is built from TRBV19 and TRBJ1-2; D is perhaps TRBD1 (6 bases). Germline CDR1 LNHDA, CDR2 SQIVND (reference sequence). The V gene lost 5 bases and the J gene lost 0 bases, with 10 bases spanning the gap. The CDR3 length is 14 residues. CDR3 nucleotide sequence: TGTGCCAGTAGTGAACAGGGTTCTAACTATGGCTACACCTTC. Translation gives CASSEQGSNYGYTF. The full variable domain, in which reference TRBV19 and TRBJ1-2 provide the parts outside the CDR3, is DGGITQSPKYLFRKEGQNVTLSCEQNLNHDAMYWYRQDPGQGLRLIYYSQIVNDFQKGDIAEGYSVSREKKESFPLTVTSAQKNPTAFYLCASSEQGSNYGYTFGSGTRLTVV.

The V call is TRBV28, the J call TRBJ1-6; 9 bases align to TRBD1. Per germline, CDR1 MDHEN and CDR2 SYDVKM. With V trimmed by 6 bases and J by 6 bases, 3 bases remained unmatched. The CDR3 has 14 residues. The CDR3 region has the DNA TGTGCCAGCAGCCGGACAGGGGTTAATTCACCCCTCCACTTT. Amino acids: CASSRTGVNSPLHF.

The chain couples TRBV7-8 to TRBJ1-5; TRBD1 matches at 8 bases. Germline V gives CDR1 SGHVS, CDR2 FQNEAQ. V shed 1 base, J shed 2 bases, and the junction held 10 bases outside the gene matches. The CDR3 loop spans 18 amino acids. The CDR3 DNA is TGTGCCAGCAGCTTAGGGACAGGGAGGGGTATGGGCAATCAGCCCCAGCATTTT. This sequence encodes CASSLGTGRGMGNQPQHF.

This clone has only a few counts. V usage is TRBV7-3 and J usage is TRBJ2-7; D call uncertain. V gave up 8 bases and J gave up 0 bases, with 11 bases separating them. Germline CDR1 is SGHTA and CDR2 is FQGTGA. This CDR3 is 13 amino acids long. The CDR3 here is CASSGPSSYEQYF. The CDR3 nucleotides read TGTGCCAGCTCCGGTCCAAGCTCCTACGAGCAGTACTTC.

The V call is TRBV7-2, the J call TRBJ1-1; 7 nucleotides agree with TRBD1. This CDR3 spans 15 amino acids. Germline lookup yields CDR1 SGHTA and CDR2 FQGNSA. V trimming: 5 bases; J trimming: 5 bases; junction bases outside the gene matches: 11. CDR3 bases: TGTGCCAGCAGCAAGACTGGACAGGTTTGGACTGAAGCTTTCTTT. This encodes CASSKTGQVWTEAFF. The whole variable domain, filled in from reference TRBV7-2 and TRBJ1-1, reads GAGVSQSPSNKVTEKGKDVELRCDPISGHTALYWYRQSLGQGLEFLIYFQGNSAPDKSGLPSDRFSAERTGGSVSTLTIQRTQQEDSAVYLCASSKTGQVWTEAFFGQGTRLTVV.

The chain employs TRBV7-2 and TRBJ2-3; 7 positions agree with TRBD2. The CDR3 has 15 amino acids. The germline V gene has CDR1 SGHTA and CDR2 FQGNSA. The V segment lost 7 bases and the J segment 6 bases; nucleotides outside the gene matches: 13. CDR3 region: CASTELLRREDTQYF. The DNA of the CDR3 is TGTGCCAGCACCGAGCTCCTGAGGCGGGAGGATACGCAGTATTTT.

The rearrangement links TRBV9 to TRBJ1-2, with TRBD1 matching over 7 bases. CDR1 is SGDLS and CDR2 is YYNGEE in the germline V gene. This CDR3 is built from 16 residues. V lost 4 bases, J lost 5 bases, and 14 bases stayed unmatched. The CDR3 DNA sequence: TGTGCCAGCAGCCCCCCCGACGGCAGGGGGGAATATGGCTACACCTTC. Amino acids: CASSPPDGRGEYGYTF.

This clone was counted a few times. The chain combines TRBV6-1 with TRBJ1-3; 12 nucleotides match TRBD1. Germline V gene sequence: CDR1 MNHNS, CDR2 SASEGT. J was trimmed by 11 bases and V by 5 bases; bases with no gene match: 7. CDR3 size: 14 residues. CDR3 DNA sequence: TGTGCCAGCAGTCCCGGGACAGGGGGCATCGCCATATATTTT. This codes for CASSPGTGGIAIYF.

This chain joins TRBV18 and TRBJ2-2; D ambiguous. Per the germline V gene, CDR1 is KGHSH and CDR2 is LQKENI. Trimming pared 3 bases from V and 7 bases from J, leaving 15 bases between. There are 15 residues in the CDR3. The CDR3 nucleotides read TGTGCCAGCTCACCGATCGCGGCTAATCTCGGGGAGCTGTTTTTT. Protein sequence: CASSPIAANLGELFF.

The CDR3 protein is CASSITGQPTYEQYF. In DNA form, the CDR3 reads TGTGCCAGTAGTATAACGGGACAGCCGACCTACGAGCAGTACTTC. The chain is built from TRBV19 and TRBJ2-7, with TRBD1 matching 7 bases. J was trimmed by 2 bases and V by 2 bases; bases with no gene match: 6. CDR1 is LNHDA, CDR2 SQIVND, per germline (reference sequence). This CDR3 comprises 15 residues.

This sequence joins TRBV6-5 and TRBJ1-1; D is perhaps TRBD1 (5 bases). The CDR3 contains 12 residues. The V gene lost 6 bases and the J gene lost 5 bases, with 10 bases spanning the gap. CDR1 is MNHEY and CDR2 is SVGAGI in the germline V gene. This CDR3 reads CASRSGGTEAFF. In DNA form, the CDR3 reads TGTGCCAGCAGATCGGGGGGGACTGAAGCTTTCTTT.

This clone is a singleton in its sample. The chain combines TRBV11-2 with TRBJ1-2, with TRBD1 matching over 9 bases. Germline CDR1 and CDR2: SGHAT and FQNNGV. J gave up 5 bases and V 4 bases, and 8 bases lay outside the gene matches. The CDR3 extends over 15 amino acids. The CDR3 DNA reads TGTGCCAGCAGCTCAAACAGGGGGCCCGTTTATGGCTACACCTTC. Translated: CASSSNRGPVYGYTF.

The rearrangement joins TRBV7-8 to TRBJ1-3, with no clear D. The germline gives CDR1 SGHVS, CDR2 FQNEAQ. The CDR3 contains 13 residues. V dropped 5 bases and J dropped 4 bases, with 9 bases sitting between them. The CDR3 reads CASSPAGGNTIYF. CDR3 coding DNA: TGTGCCAGCAGCCCCGCGGGGGGAAACACCATATATTTT.

The gene calls are TRBV7-3 and TRBJ2-7; TRBD1 aligns across 10 bases. Germline CDR1 SGHTA, CDR2 FQGTGA. This CDR3 has 15 amino acids. J gave up 1 base and V 2 bases, and 2 bases lay outside the gene matches. The CDR3 coding sequence is TGTGCCAGCAGCTTAGGACAGGGGGGATCCTACGAGCAGTACTTC. It yields the protein CASSLGQGGSYEQYF. Looking up the rest from reference TRBV7-3 and TRBJ2-7 gives the full variable domain: GAGVSQTPSNKVTEKGKYVELRCDPISGHTALYWYRQSLGQGPEFLIYFQGTGAADDSGLPNDRFFAVRPEGSVSTLKIQRTERGDSAVYLCASSLGQGGSYEQYFGPGTRLTVT.

This rearrangement joins TRBV5-1 to TRBJ2-3; 8 bases align to TRBD2. The CDR3 loop spans 15 amino acids. Germline-derived CDR1 and CDR2 are SGHRS and YFSETQ. The trim removed 2 bases at V and 2 bases at J, leaving 4 bases unmatched. The CDR3 DNA reads as TGCGCCAGCAGCTTACGGCGGGGGGTCACAGATACGCAGTATTTT. This sequence encodes CASSLRRGVTDTQYF. Combining the CDR3 with reference TRBV5-1 and TRBJ2-3 gives the whole variable domain KAGVTQTPRYLIKTRGQQVTLSCSPISGHRSVSWYQQTPGQGLQFLFEYFSETQRNKGNFPGRFSGRQFSNSRSEMNVSTLELGDSALYLCASSLRRGVTDTQYFGPGTRLTVL.

The chain combines TRBV10-3 with TRBJ2-7; tentatively, D is TRBD2 (5 bases). This CDR3 is 11 amino acids long. Trimming cost V 11 bases and J 6 bases, with 14 bases left between them. Per germline, CDR1 ENHRY and CDR2 SYGVKD. Written as DNA, the CDR3 is TGTGCCGCCCGCGGGCCTCGCGAGCAGTACTTC. Amino acids: CAARGPREQYF.

In this sample, this clone turned up a few times. The J gene is TRBJ2-7, the V gene TRBV5-1; 7 nucleotides match TRBD2. After removal of 2 bases from V and 0 bases from J, the junction contained 8 bases not matched to a gene. Germline V gene lookup returns CDR1 SGHRS and CDR2 YFSETQ. CDR3 size: 16 residues. CDR3: CASSLFASGSSYEQYF. The CDR3 nucleotides read TGCGCCAGCAGCTTATTTGCTAGCGGTAGCTCCTACGAGCAGTACTTC. Using reference TRBV5-1 and TRBJ2-7 for the parts outside the CDR3, the full variable domain is KAGVTQTPRYLIKTRGQQVTLSCSPISGHRSVSWYQQTPGQGLQFLFEYFSETQRNKGNFPGRFSGRQFSNSRSEMNVSTLELGDSALYLCASSLFASGSSYEQYFGPGTRLTVT.

The genes are TRBV25-1 and TRBJ1-2; D is possibly TRBD1 (5 bases). Germline loops: CDR1 MGHDK, CDR2 SYGVNS. The CDR3 is 16 amino acids. With 4 bases removed from V and 7 bases from J, the gap between germline ends came to 22 bases. The CDR3 bases are TGTGCCAGCAGTGGGCGGGGCTCGGGCGCGAAGGGTGGCTACACCTTC. Amino acid sequence: CASSGRGSGAKGGYTF.

Worth noting for this clone: A junction end diverges from the germline sequence, so it may reflect a read error. The chain joins TRBV13 to TRBJ2-7, with 7 nucleotides matching TRBD1. Per germline, CDR1 PRHDT and CDR2 FYEKMQ (reference sequence). The CDR3 is 15 amino acids. The CDR3 sequence: CASSPRDSYSHEQYF. Written as DNA, the CDR3 is TGTGCCAGCAGCCCACGGGACAGCTACTCCCACGAGCAGTACTTC.

The chain joins TRBV27 to TRBJ1-1; possible D gene TRBD1, 6 bases. V was pared by 5 bases and J by 1 base, with 17 bases between. The CDR3 runs to 16 residues. The germline V gene has CDR1 MNHEY and CDR2 SMNVEV (reference sequence). For the CDR3, the DNA is TGTGCCAGCAGTCCCGACCGGGACAAAAGGAACACTGAAGCTTTCTTT. This translates into CASSPDRDKRNTEAFF.

V usage is TRBV9 and J usage is TRBJ2-3; possible D gene TRBD1, 6 bases. Germline V gives CDR1 SGDLS, CDR2 YYNGEE. The CDR3 runs 14 residues. With 2 bases removed from V and 3 bases from J, the gap between germline ends came to 10 bases. DNA of the CDR3: TGTGCCAGCAGCGTGGGGGCAGGGACAGATACGCAGTATTTT. Residues: CASSVGAGTDTQYF.

The chain recombines TRBV9 with TRBJ1-5; D ambiguous. Germline CDR1 SGDLS, CDR2 YYNGEE. The V gene lost 0 bases and the J gene lost 7 bases, with 14 bases spanning the gap. The CDR3 is 15 residues long. In nucleotides, the CDR3 is TGTGCCAGCAGCGTAGGGGCCGCGTCACCACAGCCCCAGCATTTT. It yields the protein CASSVGAASPQPQHF.

The rearrangement joins TRBV12-5 to TRBJ1-1; 7 positions agree with TRBD1. There are 11 residues in the CDR3. CDR1 and CDR2 from the germline V gene are LGHNT and FRNRAP. V shed 7 bases and J 8 bases; nucleotides not matched to a gene: 4. The CDR3 protein is CASAKDREAFF. The CDR3 DNA is TGTGCTAGTGCTAAGGACAGGGAAGCTTTCTTT.